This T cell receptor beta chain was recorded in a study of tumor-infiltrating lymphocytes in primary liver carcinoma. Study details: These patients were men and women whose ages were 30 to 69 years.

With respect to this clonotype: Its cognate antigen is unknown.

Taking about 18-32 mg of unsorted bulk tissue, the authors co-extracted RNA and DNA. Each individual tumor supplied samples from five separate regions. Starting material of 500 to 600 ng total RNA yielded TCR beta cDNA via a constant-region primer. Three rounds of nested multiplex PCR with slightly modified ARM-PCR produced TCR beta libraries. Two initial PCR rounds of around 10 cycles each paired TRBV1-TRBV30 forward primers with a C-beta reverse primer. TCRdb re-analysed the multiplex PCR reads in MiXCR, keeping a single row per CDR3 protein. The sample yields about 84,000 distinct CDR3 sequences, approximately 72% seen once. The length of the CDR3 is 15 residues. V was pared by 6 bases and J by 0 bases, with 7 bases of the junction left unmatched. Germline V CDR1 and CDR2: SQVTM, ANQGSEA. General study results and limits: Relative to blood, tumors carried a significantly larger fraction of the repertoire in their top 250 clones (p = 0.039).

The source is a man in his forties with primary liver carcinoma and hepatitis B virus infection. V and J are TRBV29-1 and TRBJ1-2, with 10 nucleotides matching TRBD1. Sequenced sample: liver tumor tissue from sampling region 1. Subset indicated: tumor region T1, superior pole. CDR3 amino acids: CSVSLDRGSNYGYTF. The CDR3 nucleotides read TGCAGCGTATCACTGGACAGGGGGTCTAACTATGGCTACACCTTC.